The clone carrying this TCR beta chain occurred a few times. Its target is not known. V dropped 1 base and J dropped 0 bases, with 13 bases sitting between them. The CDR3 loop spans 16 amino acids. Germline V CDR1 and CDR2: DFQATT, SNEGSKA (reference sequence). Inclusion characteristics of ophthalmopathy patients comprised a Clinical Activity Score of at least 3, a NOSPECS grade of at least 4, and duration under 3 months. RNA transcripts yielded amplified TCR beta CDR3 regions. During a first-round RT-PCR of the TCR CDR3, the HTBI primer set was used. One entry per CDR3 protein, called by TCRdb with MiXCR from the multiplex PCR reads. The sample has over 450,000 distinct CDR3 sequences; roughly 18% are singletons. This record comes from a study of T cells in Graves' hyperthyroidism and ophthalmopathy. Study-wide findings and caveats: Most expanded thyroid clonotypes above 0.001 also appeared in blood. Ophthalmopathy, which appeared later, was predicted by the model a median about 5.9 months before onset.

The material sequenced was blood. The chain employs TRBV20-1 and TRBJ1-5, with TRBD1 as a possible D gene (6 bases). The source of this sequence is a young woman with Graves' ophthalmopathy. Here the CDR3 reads CSARGVDRNSNQPQHF. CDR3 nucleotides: TGCAGTGCTAGAGGCGTGGACAGAAATAGCAATCAGCCCCAGCATTTT.